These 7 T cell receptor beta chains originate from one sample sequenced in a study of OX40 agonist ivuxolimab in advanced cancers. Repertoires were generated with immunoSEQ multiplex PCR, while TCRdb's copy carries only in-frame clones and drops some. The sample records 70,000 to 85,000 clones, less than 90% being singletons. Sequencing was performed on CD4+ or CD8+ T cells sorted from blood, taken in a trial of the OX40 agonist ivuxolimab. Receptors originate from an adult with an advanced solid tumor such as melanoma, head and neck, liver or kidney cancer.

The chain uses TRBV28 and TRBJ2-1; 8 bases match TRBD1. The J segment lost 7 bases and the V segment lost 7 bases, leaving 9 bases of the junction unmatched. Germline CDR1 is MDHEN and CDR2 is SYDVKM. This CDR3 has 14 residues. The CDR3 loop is CASTEGQVYNEQFF. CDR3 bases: TGTGCCAGCACCGAGGGACAGGTCTATAATGAGCAGTTCTTC.

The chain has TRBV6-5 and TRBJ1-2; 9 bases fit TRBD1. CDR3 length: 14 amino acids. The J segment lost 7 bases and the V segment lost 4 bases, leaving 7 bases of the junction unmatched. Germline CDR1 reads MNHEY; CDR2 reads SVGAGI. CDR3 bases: TGTGCCAGCAGTTCTACAGGGGGCGCCGGTGGCTACACCTTC. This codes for CASSSTGGAGGYTF.

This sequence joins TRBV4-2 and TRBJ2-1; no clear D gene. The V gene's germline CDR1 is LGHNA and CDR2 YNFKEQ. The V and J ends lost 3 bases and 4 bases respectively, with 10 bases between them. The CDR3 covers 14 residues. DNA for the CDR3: TGTGCCAGCAGCCAGGTTGGAGAGTACAATGAGCAGTTCTTC. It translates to CASSQVGEYNEQFF.

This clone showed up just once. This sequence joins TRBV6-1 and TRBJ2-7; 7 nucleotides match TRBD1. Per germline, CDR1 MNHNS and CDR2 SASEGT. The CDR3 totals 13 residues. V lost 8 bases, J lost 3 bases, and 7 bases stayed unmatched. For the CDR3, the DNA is TGTGCCAGCGAGGGACAGAACGACTACGAGCAGTACTTC. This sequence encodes CASEGQNDYEQYF.

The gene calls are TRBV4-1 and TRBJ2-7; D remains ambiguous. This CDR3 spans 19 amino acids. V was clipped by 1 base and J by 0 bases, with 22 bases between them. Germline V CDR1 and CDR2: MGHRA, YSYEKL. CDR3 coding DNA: TGCGCCAGCAGCCAAGGCCCGACGACCTATGATCGCAGCTCCTACGAGCAGTACTTC. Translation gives CASSQGPTTYDRSSYEQYF.

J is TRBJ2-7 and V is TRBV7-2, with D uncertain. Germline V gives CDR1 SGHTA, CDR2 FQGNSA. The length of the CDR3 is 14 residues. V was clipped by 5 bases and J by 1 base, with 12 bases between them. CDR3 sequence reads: CASSISSGSYEQYF. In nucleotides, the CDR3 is TGTGCCAGCAGCATTTCGTCAGGTTCCTACGAGCAGTACTTC.

For the CDR3, the DNA is TGTGCCAGCAGCTTAGGACAGAGACAGCCCCAGCATTTT. As protein: CASSLGQRQPQHF. The V and J genes are TRBV7-8 and TRBJ1-5, with D possibly matching TRBD1 (5 bases). The CDR3 consists of 13 residues. The germline V gene encodes CDR1 SGHVS and CDR2 FQNEAQ. V gave up 1 base and J gave up 7 bases, with 8 bases separating them.